The rows below give T cell receptor beta chains drawn from one sample of a study of long-term antiretroviral therapy in people with HIV. Only in-frame clones appear in the TCRdb table, and some are missing; sequencing was by immunoSEQ multiplex PCR. The top ten hold approximately 10% of the sample, which has tens of thousands of clones, roughly 79% seen once. Sequenced here: unsorted PBMCs, sampled 1.1 years before starting antiretroviral therapy. Every receptor here comes from a woman in her forties with HIV. Each CDR3 is given with its conserved first and last residue. The D gene is left open where the match is weak. Part of the rows lack a size; the others show once, few, many or a class for expanded clones.

size	V	D	J	CDR3	DNA
-	TRBV6-6	TRBD2	TRBJ2-2	CASSYSRTSGVGELFF	TGTGCCAGCAGTTACTCTCGGACTAGCGGGGTCGGGGAGCTGTTTTTT
-	TRBV27	-	TRBJ2-1	CASSLSALSSSYNEQFF	TGTGCCAGCAGTTTATCGGCGCTTTCGAGCTCCTACAATGAGCAGTTCTTC
-	TRBV13	TRBD2	TRBJ2-3	CASSQRLAGTTDTQYF	TGTGCCAGCAGCCAAAGACTAGCGGGAACCACAGATACGCAGTATTTT
-	TRBV7-8	-	TRBJ2-1	CASSLTRDTLHEQFF	TGTGCCAGCAGCTTAACGCGGGACACTCTTCATGAGCAGTTCTTC
-	TRBV7-2	-	TRBJ2-3	CASSPDWTDTQYF	TGTGCCAGCAGCCCAGACTGGACAGATACGCAGTATTTT
once	TRBV7-9	-	TRBJ2-7	CASSLAPYEQYF	TGTGCCAGCAGCTTAGCCCCCTACGAGCAGTACTTC
-	TRBV25-1	TRBD2	TRBJ2-1	CASSLAGRAWNEQFF	TGTGCCAGCAGCCTAGCGGGAAGGGCTTGGAATGAGCAGTTCTTC
-	TRBV19	TRBD2	TRBJ2-2	CASSIRTSGRAGKNTGELFF	TGTGCCAGTAGTATAAGGACTAGCGGGAGGGCCGGGAAGAACACCGGGGAGCTGTTTTTT
-	TRBV7-9	-	TRBJ2-4	CASSFVNAKNIQYF	TGTGCCAGCAGCTTCGTGAATGCCAAAAACATTCAGTACTTC
-	TRBV11-2	-	TRBJ1-2	CASSLGGDRGGYTF	TGTGCCAGCAGCTTAGGGGGGGACCGGGGTGGCTACACCTTC
-	TRBV2	-	TRBJ1-2	CASSEILAGTPDGYTF	TGTGCCAGCAGTGAAATTCTAGCGGGGACCCCAGATGGCTACACCTTC
-	TRBV30	-	TRBJ2-1	CAWLGAGLGYNEQFF	TGTGCCTGGCTTGGAGCGGGCCTTGGGTACAATGAGCAGTTCTTC
-	TRBV7-9	TRBD2	TRBJ2-1	CASSQGTSGSNEQFF	TGTGCCAGCAGCCAAGGGACTAGCGGGAGCAATGAGCAGTTCTTC
few	TRBV12-5	TRBD2	TRBJ2-5	CASGPPRLAGETQYF	TGTGCTAGTGGTCCCCCCCGACTAGCGGGAGAGACCCAGTACTTC
-	TRBV7-9	TRBD1	TRBJ1-3	CASSRGQAGNTIYF	TGTGCCAGCAGCCGAGGACAGGCCGGAAACACCATATATTTT
-	TRBV18	-	TRBJ1-4	CASSLQWGTEKLFF	TGTGCCAGCTCACTCCAATGGGGGACTGAAAAACTGTTTTTT
-	TRBV30	-	TRBJ2-3	CAWKRGTLGTDTQYF	TGTGCCTGGAAACGAGGGACTCTCGGCACAGATACGCAGTATTTT
-	TRBV10-3	-	TRBJ1-2	CAISDDVYGYTF	TGTGCCATCAGTGACGATGTCTATGGCTACACCTTC
-	TRBV5-4	-	TRBJ2-3	CASSSPGGTSPDTQYF	TGTGCCAGCAGCTCGCCTGGCGGGACATCCCCAGATACGCAGTATTTT
-	TRBV11-3	TRBD1	TRBJ2-2	CASSSAGTGNTGELFF	TGTGCCAGCAGCTCAGCCGGGACAGGGAACACCGGGGAGCTGTTTTTT
few	TRBV5-1	TRBD1	TRBJ1-6	CASSPQGSSYNSPLHF	TGCGCCAGCAGCCCACAGGGGAGCTCCTATAATTCACCCCTCCACTTT
-	TRBV6-1	TRBD1	TRBJ1-6	CASSVPGQGGYNSPLHF	TGTGCCAGCAGTGTTCCGGGACAGGGGGGTTATAATTCACCCCTCCACTTT
-	TRBV18	TRBD1	TRBJ2-7	CASSPGTGAVGEQYF	TGTGCCAGCTCACCTGGGACAGGGGCCGTGGGGGAGCAGTACTTC
few	TRBV6-5	-	TRBJ2-6	CASRSTGANVLTF	TGTGCCAGCAGGTCAACTGGGGCCAACGTCCTGACTTTC